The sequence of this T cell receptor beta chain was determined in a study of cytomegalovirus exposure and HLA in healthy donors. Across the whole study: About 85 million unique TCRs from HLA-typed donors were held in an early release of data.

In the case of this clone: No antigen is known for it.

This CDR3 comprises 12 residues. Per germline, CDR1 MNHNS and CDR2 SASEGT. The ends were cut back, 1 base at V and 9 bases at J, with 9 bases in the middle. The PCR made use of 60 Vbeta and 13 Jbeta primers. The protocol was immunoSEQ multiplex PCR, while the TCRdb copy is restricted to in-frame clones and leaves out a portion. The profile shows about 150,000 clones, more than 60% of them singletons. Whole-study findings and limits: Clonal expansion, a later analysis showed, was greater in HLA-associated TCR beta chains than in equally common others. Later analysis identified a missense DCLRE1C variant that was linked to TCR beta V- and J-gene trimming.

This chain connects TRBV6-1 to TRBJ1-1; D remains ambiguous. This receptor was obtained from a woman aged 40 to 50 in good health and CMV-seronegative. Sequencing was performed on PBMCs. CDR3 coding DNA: TGTGCCAGCAGTGAAGTTTGGGCGCAAGCTTTCTTT. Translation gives CASSEVWAQAFF.